This T cell receptor (beta chain) emerged from a study of T-cell memory formation after mild COVID-19 (dated by TCRdb to the early 2020s). Background on the whole study: TCR sequence clusters from the two donors were found to be largely donor specific. In a couple of donors, T-cell clones that expanded and contracted after mild COVID-19 were tracked by sequencing TCRalpha and TCRbeta repertoires over time. Two young, previously healthy adult volunteers made up the cohort, one male and one female.

Points the paper makes about the study in general: SARS-CoV-2 specificity was not confirmed for the second-wave clones peaking on day 37. Some responding clones were detected in pre-infection memory, which suggested that pre-existing cross-reactive memory T cells had joined the SARS-CoV-2 response. Only a couple of mild cases were covered in the study, and larger cohorts including severe cases with pre-infection samples were considered necessary. Contracting CD4+ clones were located mainly in the CM and EM memory subsets, whereas CD8+ clones were found to be enriched in EMRA. Clones that contracted from day 15 to 85 showed balanced CD4/CD8 phenotypes, whereas a second wave of clones that expanded from day 15 to 37 leaned towards CD4+.

Ficoll-Paque density gradient centrifugation was the method used to isolate PBMCs. This clonotype appeared many times. What this receptor recognizes is not known. Per-base quality was not reported, and no clone a single base away is much larger than it. The junction carries 15 bases between V and J, which are trimmed by 4 bases and 8 bases respectively. The CDR3 covers 13 residues, taking in both the cysteine and the phenylalanine. The sequence is cut down to CDR3 DNA, 39 bases in frame from base 1. In the germline V gene, CDR1 corresponds to SGHRS and CDR2 to YFSETQ. Sequencer: Illumina NovaSeq 6000. Using 5'RACE with constant-segment primers, TCRalpha and TCRbeta cDNA libraries were constructed, with sample barcodes and unique molecular identifiers added in the process. Trizol reagent was used to extract RNA from every sample. The libraries were amplified in two PCR steps, and the second step added a second sample barcode and Illumina TruSeq adapters. The libraries were sequenced on an Illumina NovaSeq using 2 x 150 bp paired-end reads. The source study handled its data this way. Reads were demultiplexed and collapsed into UMI-guided consensus sequences with migec v1.2.7. Using mixcr v2.1.11, UMI consensuses were aligned to TRA and TRB V and J templates and then assembled into clonotypes. Clonotypes were classified as expanded or contracted when called significant by both edgeR and NoisET, with noise models trained on biological replicates. For edgeR calls, a false discovery rate-adjusted p below 0.01 and a log2 fold-change threshold of 1 were applied. As an exploratory analysis of dynamics, PCA with hierarchical clustering was applied to max-normalized trajectories of the 1000 most abundant clonotypes. Separately sequenced CD4+ and CD8+ repertoires were used to assign the CD4 or CD8 phenotype of responding clones. TCRdb reworked the public reads: Q25 trimming with fastp, MiXCR clone assembly, productive beta chains retained. Merged by CDR3 protein, the rows form single entries marked with the most common genes and DNA. TCRdb assigned the V and J calls; the authors' analysis was not used. The table for this sample lists 300,000 to 350,000 distinct CDR3 sequences; roughly a fifth of them were counted only once. The ten largest clones add up to over 20% of the sample.

The rearrangement joined TRBV5-1 to TRBJ1-2; 5 matching bases give a weak D call of TRBD1. The sample consisted of PBMCs or a T cell subset sorted from them (not recorded which). The receptor was derived from a man between 18 and 29 years old who had mild COVID-19 (a few samples of this study predate the infection). The sample titles of this study are shuffled in the database, so cell type and time point are left out; the donor was told from shared clones. The CDR3 protein: CASSQGASGGYTF. The DNA sequence follows: TGCGCCAGCAGCCAGGGCGCATCGGGGGGCTACACCTTC.